The 20 T cell receptor beta chains below were found in one sample sequenced in a study of response to subunit inactivated influenza vaccine. TCRdb reprocessed the RT-PCR reads via MiXCR and lists one record per CDR3 protein. The sample lists 450,000 to 600,000 distinct CDR3 sequences, roughly 7.9% occurring once. The specimen comprised PBMCs from blood, sampled less than 30 months after vaccination. The receptors shown here come from a man aged 45 to 70 who received an inactivated influenza vaccine.

This clonotype was seen more than once but under ten times. The chain recombines TRBV27 with TRBJ2-1; TRBD2 is a possible D gene (7 bases). In germline, CDR1 is MNHEY, CDR2 SMNVEV (reference sequence). The CDR3 length is 16 residues. V lost 5 bases and J 7 bases, leaving 21 bases between the germline ends. DNA of the CDR3: TGTGCCAGCAGTCTGGGGATAGGGGGACTATCGAATGAGCAGTTCTTC. It specifies CASSLGIGGLSNEQFF.

A few counts support this clonotype. The CDR3 sequence: CSVEFGVNTEAFF. The CDR3 DNA follows: TGCAGCGTTGAATTTGGCGTGAACACTGAAGCTTTCTTT. The chain employs TRBV29-1 and TRBJ1-1; D uncertain. The CDR3 has 13 amino acids. V was trimmed by 2 bases and J by 0 bases, leaving 7 bases between them. The germline V gene has CDR1 SQVTM and CDR2 ANQGSEA.

There are a few counts of this clonotype. The chain recombines TRBV6-1 with TRBJ2-7; perhaps TRBD2 as D (5 bases). The germline V gene encodes CDR1 MNHNS and CDR2 SASEGT. With 6 bases removed from V and 2 bases from J, the gap between germline ends came to 14 bases. The CDR3 length is 14 residues. The CDR3 here is CASSLTEGTYEQYF. CDR3 nucleotides: TGTGCCAGCAGCCTAACAGAGGGTACCTACGAGCAGTACTTC.

This clonotype has just a few counts. The chain uses TRBV7-9 and TRBJ1-5; tentatively, D is TRBD1 (5 bases). This CDR3 is 14 amino acids long. Trimming pared 5 bases from V and 7 bases from J, leaving 15 bases between. CDR1 SEHNR and CDR2 FQNEAQ come from the germline V gene (reference sequence). CDR3 nucleotides: TGTGCCAGCAGCGCCTCAGGGACGGGCCAGCCCCAGCATTTT. Translation gives CASSASGTGQPQHF.

This clonotype was seen many times. The rearrangement joins TRBV3-1 to TRBJ2-5; 11 positions agree with TRBD2. The CDR3 contains 16 residues. V gave up 3 bases and J gave up 3 bases; unmatched junction bases: 6. Germline assignment: CDR1 LGHDT and CDR2 YNNKEL (reference sequence). CDR3 sequence reads: CASSHQTSGEKETQYF. The CDR3 bases are TGTGCCAGCAGCCACCAGACTAGCGGGGAAAAAGAGACCCAGTACTTC.

This clonotype was seen more than once but under ten times. The chain couples TRBV20-1 to TRBJ1-6; 7 nucleotides match TRBD1. Germline V CDR1 and CDR2: DFQATT, SNEGSKA (reference sequence). This CDR3 contains 12 residues. CDR3: CGTVSYNSPLHF. The DNA for the CDR3 is TGCGGGACAGTCAGCTATAATTCACCCCTCCACTTT.

This clonotype appeared a few times. The chain has TRBV25-1 and TRBJ1-2; D unresolved. This CDR3 has 14 amino acids. Germline V gene lookup returns CDR1 MGHDK and CDR2 SYGVNS. V was pared by 1 base and J by 5 bases, with 11 bases between. The CDR3 sequence: CASSEWTGGYGYTF. Written as DNA, the CDR3 is TGTGCCAGCAGTGAATGGACGGGAGGTTATGGCTACACCTTC.

This clonotype has more than one count but fewer than ten. The CDR3 reads CASSLAGGIRGTGELFF. The CDR3 nucleotides are TGTGCCAGCAGTTTAGCTGGGGGCATCAGAGGCACCGGGGAGCTGTTTTTT. The chain uses TRBV27 and TRBJ2-2, with D tentatively TRBD1 (6 bases). CDR1 and CDR2 from the germline V gene are MNHEY and SMNVEV (reference sequence). CDR3 length: 17 residues. Trimming took off 2 bases at V and 4 bases at J, with 17 bases between the two ends.

There are a few counts of this clonotype. The rearrangement uses TRBV12-3 or TRBV12-4 and TRBJ2-7; the D gene is possibly TRBD1 (5 bases). Trimming stripped 5 bases from V and 2 bases from J, with 13 bases between. The CDR3 totals 14 residues. The CDR3 DNA follows: TGTGCCAGCAGTGCGGCAGGGTACGCCTACGAGCAGTACTTC. Translating it yields CASSAAGYAYEQYF.

The V gene is TRBV7-8, the J gene TRBJ2-7; 9 bases are shared with TRBD2. CDR3 length: 15 residues. V shed 5 bases and J 5 bases; nucleotides not matched to a gene: 10. Germline V lookup: CDR1 SGHVS, CDR2 FQNEAQ. In DNA form, the CDR3 reads TGTGCCAGCAGCATCATTAGCGGGAGAACCGACGAGCAGTACTTC. Encoded protein: CASSIISGRTDEQYF. Full variable domain (remainder filled in from reference TRBV7-8 and TRBJ2-7): GAGVSQSPRYKVAKRGQDVALRCDPISGHVSLFWYQQALGQGPEFLTYFQNEAQLDKSGLPSDRFFAERPEGSVSTLKIQRTQQEDSAVYLCASSIISGRTDEQYFGPGTRLTVT.

Ten or more counts support this clonotype. This chain links TRBV27 with TRBJ2-7, with TRBD2 matching over 7 bases. After removal of 6 bases from V and 0 bases from J, the junction contained 11 bases not matched to a gene. The length of the CDR3 is 16 residues. The germline V gene encodes CDR1 MNHEY and CDR2 SMNVEV (reference sequence). DNA of the CDR3: TGTGCCAGCAGCCCAAACTCAGCGGGGAGCTCCTACGAGCAGTACTTC. As protein: CASSPNSAGSSYEQYF.

In its sample, this clonotype was seen many times. The rearrangement links TRBV5-1 to TRBJ2-1; D is perhaps TRBD2 (6 bases). Germline CDR1 reads SGHRS; CDR2 reads YFSETQ. V was trimmed by 1 base and J by 4 bases, leaving 9 bases between them. The CDR3 spans 14 residues. The DNA of the CDR3 is TGCGCCAGCAGCTTGACTAGCAGTTACAATGAGCAGTTCTTC. It codes for CASSLTSSYNEQFF.

In its sample, this clonotype was seen many times. The V call is TRBV7-2, the J call TRBJ2-2, with 13 bases that match TRBD2. The CDR3 is 15 residues long. V lost 5 bases to trimming and J lost 5 bases; unmatched junction nucleotides: 2. CDR1 and CDR2 (germline): SGHTA, FQGNSA. DNA of the CDR3: TGTGCCAGCAGCCGGACTAGCGGGAGAACCGGGGAGCTGTTTTTT. Protein: CASSRTSGRTGELFF.

This clonotype appeared a few times. The genes are TRBV30 and TRBJ2-7, with D possibly being TRBD1 (6 bases). The germline V gene has CDR1 GTSNPN and CDR2 SVGIG (reference sequence). The V end lost 0 bases, the J end lost 0 bases, and 9 bases lay between the germline ends. CDR3 length: 14 residues. CDR3 bases: TGTGCCTGGAGTGTCTCAGGGGTCTCCTACGAGCAGTACTTC. Translating gives CAWSVSGVSYEQYF. Based on the CDR3 plus reference TRBV30 and TRBJ2-7, the full variable domain is SQTIHQWPATLVQPVGSPLSLECTVEGTSNPNLYWYRQAAGRGLQLLFYSVGIGQISSEVPQNLSASRPQDRQFILSSKKLLLSDSGFYLCAWSVSGVSYEQYFGPGTRLTVT.

This clonotype was observed a few times. CDR3 in amino acids: CATSDLAPGPNNEQFF. The CDR3 DNA reads as TGTGCCACCAGTGATTTAGCCCCAGGGCCGAACAATGAGCAGTTCTTC. V and J are TRBV24-1 and TRBJ2-1; tentatively, D is TRBD1 (5 bases). Per the germline V gene, CDR1 is KGHDR and CDR2 is SFDVKD. Trimming took 1 base from V and 5 from J, leaving 14 bases between them. The CDR3 has 16 residues.

This clonotype was observed a few times. The chain combines TRBV12-3 or TRBV12-4 with TRBJ2-3; TRBD2 agrees at 13 bases. The CDR3 is made up of 15 amino acids. After removal of 6 bases from V and 4 bases from J, the junction contained 4 bases not matched to a gene. This CDR3 reads CASSRTSGRPDTQYF. The CDR3 coding sequence is TGTGCCAGCAGCCGGACTAGCGGGAGACCAGATACGCAGTATTTT.

The rearrangement links TRBV3-1 to TRBJ1-5; 7 nucleotides match TRBD1. V was pared by 4 bases and J by 6 bases, with 18 bases of the junction left unmatched. Germline CDR1 reads LGHDT; CDR2 reads YNNKEL (reference sequence). CDR3 length equals 18 residues. CDR3 region: CASSPRRLTDRLPQPQHF. The DNA of the CDR3 is TGTGCCAGCAGCCCGCGGCGGCTGACGGACAGGCTCCCTCAGCCCCAGCATTTT.

This chain uses TRBV10-3 with TRBJ1-1, with D unclear. Trimming removed 3 bases from V and 1 base from J, with 6 bases in between. Looked up from germline, CDR1 is ENHRY and CDR2 is SYGVKD. This CDR3 region has 13 residues. DNA of the CDR3: TGTGCCATCAGTGACGAGGGGAACACTGAAGCTTTCTTT. Translated, it gives CAISDEGNTEAFF.

The chain combines TRBV20-1 with TRBJ2-3; 11 bases map to TRBD2. Germline loops: CDR1 DFQATT, CDR2 SNEGSKA (reference sequence). V gave up 6 bases and J gave up 2 bases; unmatched junction bases: 7. The CDR3 contains 15 residues. The CDR3 DNA sequence: TGCAGTGCAGCGGAACTAGCGGGGGCCACAGATACGCAGTATTTT. Translating gives CSAAELAGATDTQYF.

This clonotype came up a few times. CDR3 DNA: TGCAGTGCTAGACATGTATACGAGCAGTACTTC. Its protein product is CSARHVYEQYF. The chain joins TRBV20-1 to TRBJ2-7, with D unresolved. CDR3 length equals 11 residues. Germline V gives CDR1 DFQATT, CDR2 SNEGSKA (reference sequence). Trimming stripped 2 bases from V and 4 bases from J, with 6 bases between.